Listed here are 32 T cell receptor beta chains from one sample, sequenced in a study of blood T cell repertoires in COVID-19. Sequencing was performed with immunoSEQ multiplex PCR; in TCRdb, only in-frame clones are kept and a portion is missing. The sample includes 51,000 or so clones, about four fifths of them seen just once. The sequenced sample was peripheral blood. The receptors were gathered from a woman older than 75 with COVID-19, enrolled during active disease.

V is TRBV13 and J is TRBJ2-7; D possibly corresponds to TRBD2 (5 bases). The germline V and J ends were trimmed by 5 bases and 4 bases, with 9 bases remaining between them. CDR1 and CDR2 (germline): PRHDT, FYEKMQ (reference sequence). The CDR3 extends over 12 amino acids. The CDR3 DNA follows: TGTGCCAGCAGCCGGGATAGATACGAGCAGTACTTC. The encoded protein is CASSRDRYEQYF.

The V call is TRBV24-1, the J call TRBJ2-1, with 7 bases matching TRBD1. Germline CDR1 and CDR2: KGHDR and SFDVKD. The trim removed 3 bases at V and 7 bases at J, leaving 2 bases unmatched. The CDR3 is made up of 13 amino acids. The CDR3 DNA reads TGTGCCACCAGTGATGAGGGGGCGAATGAGCAGTTCTTC. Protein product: CATSDEGANEQFF.

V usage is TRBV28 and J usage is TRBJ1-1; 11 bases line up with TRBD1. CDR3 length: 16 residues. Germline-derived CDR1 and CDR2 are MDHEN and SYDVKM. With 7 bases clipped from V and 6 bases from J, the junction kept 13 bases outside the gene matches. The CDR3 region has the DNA TGTGCCAGCAAACCTACTGGACAGGGGGCTGGGGCTGAAGCTTTCTTT. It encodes CASKPTGQGAGAEAFF.

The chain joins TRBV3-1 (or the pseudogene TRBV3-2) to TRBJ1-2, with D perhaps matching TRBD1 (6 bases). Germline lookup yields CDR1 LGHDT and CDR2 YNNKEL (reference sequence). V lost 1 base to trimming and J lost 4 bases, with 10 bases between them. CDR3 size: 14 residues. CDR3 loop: CASSQARTAYGYTF. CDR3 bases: TGTGCCAGCAGCCAAGCACGGACAGCCTATGGCTACACCTTC.

In nucleotides, the CDR3 is TGTGCCTGGAGGACTAGCGGGACTACCGAGCAGTACTTC. Its translation: CAWRTSGTTEQYF. V gene TRBV30 combines with J gene TRBJ2-7; 11 nucleotides match TRBD2. The germline V gene has CDR1 GTSNPN and CDR2 SVGIG (reference sequence). The CDR3 loop spans 13 amino acids. The V and J ends lost 3 bases and 6 bases, in that order; junction bases with no gene match: 4.

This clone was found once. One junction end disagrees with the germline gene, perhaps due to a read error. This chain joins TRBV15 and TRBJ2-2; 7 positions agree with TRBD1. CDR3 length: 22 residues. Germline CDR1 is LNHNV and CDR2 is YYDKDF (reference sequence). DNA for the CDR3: TGCGCCACCAGCAGAGGACCCTCTTTGGGTAGCGACAGGGCAGGAACAGCCGGGGAGCTGTTTTTT. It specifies CATSRGPSLGSDRAGTAGELFF.

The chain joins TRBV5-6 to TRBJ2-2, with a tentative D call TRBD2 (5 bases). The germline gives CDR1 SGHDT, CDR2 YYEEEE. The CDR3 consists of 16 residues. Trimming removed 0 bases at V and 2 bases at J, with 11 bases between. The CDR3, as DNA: TGTGCCAGCAGCTTGGTGGGGAGCGGTAACACCGGGGAGCTGTTTTTT. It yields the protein CASSLVGSGNTGELFF.

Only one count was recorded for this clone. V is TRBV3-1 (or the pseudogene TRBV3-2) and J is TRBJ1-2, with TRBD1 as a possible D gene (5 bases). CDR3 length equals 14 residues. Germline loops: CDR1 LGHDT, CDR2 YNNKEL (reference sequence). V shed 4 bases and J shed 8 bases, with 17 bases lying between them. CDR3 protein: CASSPFNDRWGYTF. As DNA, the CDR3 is TGTGCCAGCAGCCCGTTTAATGACAGATGGGGCTACACCTTC.

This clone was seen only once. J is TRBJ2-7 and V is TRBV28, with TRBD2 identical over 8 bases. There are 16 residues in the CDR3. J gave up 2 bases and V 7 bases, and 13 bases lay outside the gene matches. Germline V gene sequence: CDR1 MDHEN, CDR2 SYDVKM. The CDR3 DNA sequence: TGTGCCAGCACCCTGGGGGCTGCGGGAGGCCCCTACGAGCAGTACTTC. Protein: CASTLGAAGGPYEQYF.

CDR3 protein: CASSQDLTSLSYEQYF. The CDR3 DNA sequence: TGTGCCAGCAGCCAAGATTTGACTAGCCTCTCCTACGAGCAGTACTTC. The V gene is TRBV4-2, the J gene TRBJ2-7; 7 bases fit TRBD2. V shed 0 bases, J shed 0 bases, and the junction held 5 bases outside the gene matches. This CDR3 is 16 amino acids long. The germline gives CDR1 LGHNA, CDR2 YNFKEQ.

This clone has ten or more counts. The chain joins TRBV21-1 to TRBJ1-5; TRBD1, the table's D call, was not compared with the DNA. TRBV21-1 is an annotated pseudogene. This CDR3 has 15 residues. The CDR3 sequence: CATPRSGGRPQPQHF. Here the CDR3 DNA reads TGTGCCACTCCACGATCAGGGGGGAGGCCGCAGCCCCAGCATTTT.

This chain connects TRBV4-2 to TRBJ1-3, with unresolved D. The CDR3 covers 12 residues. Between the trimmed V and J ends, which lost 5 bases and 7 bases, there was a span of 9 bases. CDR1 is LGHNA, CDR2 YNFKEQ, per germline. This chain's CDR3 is CASSSQRNTIYF. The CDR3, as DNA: TGTGCCAGCAGCTCCCAGCGGAACACCATATATTTT.

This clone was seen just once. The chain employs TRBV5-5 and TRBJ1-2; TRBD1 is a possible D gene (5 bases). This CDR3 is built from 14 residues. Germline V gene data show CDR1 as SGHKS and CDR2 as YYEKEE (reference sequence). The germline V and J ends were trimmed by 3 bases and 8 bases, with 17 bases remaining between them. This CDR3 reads CASSSGDSTGGYTF. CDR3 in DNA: TGTGCCAGCAGCTCCGGGGACTCGACGGGCGGCTACACCTTC.

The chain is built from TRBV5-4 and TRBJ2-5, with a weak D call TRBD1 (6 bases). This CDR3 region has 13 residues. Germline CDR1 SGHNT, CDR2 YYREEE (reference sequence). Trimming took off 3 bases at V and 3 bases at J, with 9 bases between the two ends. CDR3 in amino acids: CASSSPGEETQYF. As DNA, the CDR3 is TGTGCCAGCAGCTCCCCAGGGGAAGAGACCCAGTACTTC.

CDR3 residues: CASRESRGPGELFF. CDR3 bases: TGTGCCAGCAGAGAAAGCAGGGGTCCAGGGGAGCTGTTTTTT. The chain carries TRBV2 and TRBJ2-2; maybe TRBD1 (6 bases). V lost 6 bases and J 8 bases, leaving 16 bases between the germline ends. Germline assignment: CDR1 SNHLY and CDR2 FYNNEI. The CDR3 runs 14 residues.

The CDR3 loop reads CASSVERALDHEQFF. DNA of the CDR3: TGTGCCAGCAGCGTAGAGCGGGCCCTAGACCATGAGCAGTTCTTC. V gene TRBV9 combines with J gene TRBJ2-1; a weak D match, TRBD2 (6 bases). Germline loops: CDR1 SGDLS, CDR2 YYNGEE. The CDR3 has 15 residues. V lost 0 bases, J lost 8 bases, and 15 bases lay in between. The whole variable domain, remainder taken from reference TRBV9 and TRBJ2-1, is DSGVTQTPKHLITATGQRVTLRCSPRSGDLSVYWYQQSLDQGLQFLIQYYNGEERAKGNILERFSAQQFPDLHSELNLSSLELGDSALYFCASSVERALDHEQFFGPGTRLTVL.

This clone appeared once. The CDR3 protein is CASRQGQGDGNTIYF. The CDR3 nucleotides read TGTGCCAGCAGACAGGGGCAGGGGGACGGAAACACCATATATTTT. This chain connects TRBV7-9 to TRBJ1-3, with TRBD1 matching over 7 bases. Germline assignment: CDR1 SEHNR and CDR2 FQNEAQ (reference sequence). The CDR3 sequence is 15 residues long. The J segment lost 4 bases and the V segment lost 6 bases, leaving 9 bases of the junction unmatched.

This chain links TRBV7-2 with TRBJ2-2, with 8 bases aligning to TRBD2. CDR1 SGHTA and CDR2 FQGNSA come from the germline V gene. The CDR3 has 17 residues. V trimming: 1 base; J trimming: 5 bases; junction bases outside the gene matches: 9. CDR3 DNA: TGTGCCAGCAGCTTAGTCTCCCGGGCTAGCGGGACCGGGGAGCTGTTTTTT. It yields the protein CASSLVSRASGTGELFF.

Here the CDR3 DNA reads TGTGCCAGCAGTTACCCACAGGGGAATTCACCCCTCCACTTT. Its protein is CASSYPQGNSPLHF. The chain couples TRBV6-2 or TRBV6-3 to TRBJ1-6, with 7 bases fitting TRBD1. The junction had 2 bases not matched to a gene; V was cut back by 2 bases and J by 7 bases. The germline gives CDR1 MNHEY, CDR2 SVGEGT. The CDR3 is 14 amino acids.

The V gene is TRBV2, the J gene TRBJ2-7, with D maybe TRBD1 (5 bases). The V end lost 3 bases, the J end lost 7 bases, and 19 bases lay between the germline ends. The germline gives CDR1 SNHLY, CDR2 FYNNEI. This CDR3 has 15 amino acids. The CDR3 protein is CASSDTQGRVGEQYF. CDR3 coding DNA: TGTGCCAGCAGTGATACGCAGGGTCGGGTTGGAGAGCAGTACTTC.

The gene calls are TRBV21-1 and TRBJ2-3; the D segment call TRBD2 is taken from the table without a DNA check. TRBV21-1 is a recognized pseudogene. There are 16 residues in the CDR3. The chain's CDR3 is CASSKVGGLCTDTQYF. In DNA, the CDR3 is TGTGCCAGCAGCAAAGTTGGAGGACTGTGCACAGATACGCAGTATTTT.

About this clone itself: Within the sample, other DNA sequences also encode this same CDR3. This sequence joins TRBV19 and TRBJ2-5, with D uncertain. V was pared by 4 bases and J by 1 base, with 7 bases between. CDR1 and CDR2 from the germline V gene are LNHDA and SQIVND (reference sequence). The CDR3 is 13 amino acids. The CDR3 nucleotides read TGTGCCAGTAGTACCGGGTCCCAAGAGACCCAGTACTTC. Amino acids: CASSTGSQETQYF.

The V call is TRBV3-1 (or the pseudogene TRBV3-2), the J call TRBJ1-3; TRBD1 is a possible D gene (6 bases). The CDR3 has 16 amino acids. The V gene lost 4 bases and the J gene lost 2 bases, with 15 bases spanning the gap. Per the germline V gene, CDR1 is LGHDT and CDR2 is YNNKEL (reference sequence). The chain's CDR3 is CASSPRQAGPGNTIYF. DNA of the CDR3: TGTGCCAGCAGCCCCCGACAGGCTGGTCCTGGAAACACCATATATTTT.

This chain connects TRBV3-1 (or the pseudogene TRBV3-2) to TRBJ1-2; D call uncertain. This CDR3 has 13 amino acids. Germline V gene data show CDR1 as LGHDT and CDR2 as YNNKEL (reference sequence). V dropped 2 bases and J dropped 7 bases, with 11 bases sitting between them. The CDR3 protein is CASSQSVRGGYTF. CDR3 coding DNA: TGTGCCAGCAGCCAAAGTGTTCGGGGTGGCTACACCTTC.

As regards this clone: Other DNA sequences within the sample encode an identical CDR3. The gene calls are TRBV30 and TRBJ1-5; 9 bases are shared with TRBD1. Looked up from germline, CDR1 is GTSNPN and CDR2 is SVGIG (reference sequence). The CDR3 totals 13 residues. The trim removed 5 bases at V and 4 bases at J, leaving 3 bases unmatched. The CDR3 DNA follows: TGTGCCTGGGGGGGGACAGGGAATCAGCCCCAGCATTTT. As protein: CAWGGTGNQPQHF. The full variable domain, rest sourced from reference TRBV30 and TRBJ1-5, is SQTIHQWPATLVQPVGSPLSLECTVEGTSNPNLYWYRQAAGRGLQLLFYSVGIGQISSEVPQNLSASRPQDRQFILSSKKLLLSDSGFYLCAWGGTGNQPQHFGDGTRLSIL.

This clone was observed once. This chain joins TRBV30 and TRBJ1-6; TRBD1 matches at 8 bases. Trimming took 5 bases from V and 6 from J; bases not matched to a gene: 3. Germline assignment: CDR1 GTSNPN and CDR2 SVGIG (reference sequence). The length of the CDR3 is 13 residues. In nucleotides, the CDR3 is TGTGCCTGGGAAACAGGGGGTAATTCACCCCTCCACTTT. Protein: CAWETGGNSPLHF.

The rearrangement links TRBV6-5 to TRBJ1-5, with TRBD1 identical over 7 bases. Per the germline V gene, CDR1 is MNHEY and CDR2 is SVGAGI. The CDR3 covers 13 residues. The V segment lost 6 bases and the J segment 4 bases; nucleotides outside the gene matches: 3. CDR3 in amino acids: CASRGQLNQPQHF. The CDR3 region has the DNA TGTGCCAGCAGGGGACAGCTTAATCAGCCCCAGCATTTT.

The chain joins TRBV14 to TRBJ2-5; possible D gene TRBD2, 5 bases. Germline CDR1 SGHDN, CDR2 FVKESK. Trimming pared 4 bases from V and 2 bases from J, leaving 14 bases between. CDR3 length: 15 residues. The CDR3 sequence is CASSPRRVIQETQYF. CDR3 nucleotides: TGTGCCAGCAGCCCTCGGCGGGTCATACAAGAGACCCAGTACTTC.

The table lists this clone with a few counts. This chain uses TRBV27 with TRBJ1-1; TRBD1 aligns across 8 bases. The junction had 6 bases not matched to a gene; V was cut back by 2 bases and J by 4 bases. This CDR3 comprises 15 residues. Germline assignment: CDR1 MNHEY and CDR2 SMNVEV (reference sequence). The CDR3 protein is CASSLQGARGTEAFF. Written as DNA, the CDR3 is TGTGCCAGCAGTTTACAGGGGGCGCGGGGCACTGAAGCTTTCTTT.

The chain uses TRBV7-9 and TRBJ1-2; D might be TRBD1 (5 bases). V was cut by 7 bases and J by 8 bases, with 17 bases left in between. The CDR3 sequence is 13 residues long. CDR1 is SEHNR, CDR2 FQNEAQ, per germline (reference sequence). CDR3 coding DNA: TGTGCCAGCACCCAGTCGGGACTGGAAGGCTACACCTTC. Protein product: CASTQSGLEGYTF.

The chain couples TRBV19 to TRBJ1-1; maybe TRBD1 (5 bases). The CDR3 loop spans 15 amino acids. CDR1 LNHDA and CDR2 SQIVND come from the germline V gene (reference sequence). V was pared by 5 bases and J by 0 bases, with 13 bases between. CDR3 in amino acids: CASSATELLNTEAFF. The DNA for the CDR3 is TGTGCCAGTAGTGCGACAGAACTGTTGAACACTGAAGCTTTCTTT.

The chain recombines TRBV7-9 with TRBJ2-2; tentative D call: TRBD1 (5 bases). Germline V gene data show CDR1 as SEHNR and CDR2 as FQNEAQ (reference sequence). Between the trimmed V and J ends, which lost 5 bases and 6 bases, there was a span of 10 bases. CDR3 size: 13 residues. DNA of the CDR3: TGTGCCAGCAGCCCGCAAGGGGCCGGGGAGCTGTTTTTT. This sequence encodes CASSPQGAGELFF.